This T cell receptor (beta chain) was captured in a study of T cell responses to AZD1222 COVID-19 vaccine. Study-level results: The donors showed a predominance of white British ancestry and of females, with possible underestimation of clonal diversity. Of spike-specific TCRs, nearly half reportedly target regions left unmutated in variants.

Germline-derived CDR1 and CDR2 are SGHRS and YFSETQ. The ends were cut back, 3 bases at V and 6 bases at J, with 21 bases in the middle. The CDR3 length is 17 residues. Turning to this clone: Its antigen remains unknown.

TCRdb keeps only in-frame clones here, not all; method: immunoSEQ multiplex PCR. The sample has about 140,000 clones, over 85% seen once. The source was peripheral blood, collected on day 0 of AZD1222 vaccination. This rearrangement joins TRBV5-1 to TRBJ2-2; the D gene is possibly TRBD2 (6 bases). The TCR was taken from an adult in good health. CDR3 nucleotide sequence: TGCGCCAGCAGCTCCCCACAGCAAAAACTAGCCCCCGGGGAGCTGTTTTTT. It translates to CASSSPQQKLAPGELFF.